This T cell receptor beta chain was captured in a study of T cell responses to AZD1222 COVID-19 vaccine. This table comes from immunoSEQ multiplex PCR, and its TCRdb copy is limited to in-frame clones, with some not included. Counted here are 150,000 to 200,000 clones, about 90% occurring once; the ten biggest clones make up more than 3.5%. Findings of the study overall: Increased Spike-specific TCR breadth and depth were observed after two AZD1222 doses.

The germline gives CDR1 SGHAT, CDR2 FQNNGV. V was shortened by 0 bases and J by 4 bases, with 4 bases between the two germline ends. The CDR3 runs to 13 residues. With respect to this clone: The antigen is undetermined.

This receptor was obtained from an adult who received the MenACWY meningococcal vaccine as a control. This chain joins TRBV11-2 and TRBJ2-1; D remains ambiguous. The material was peripheral blood, obtained 28 days after the second dose of the MenACWY control vaccine. This CDR3 reads CASSLDGYNEQFF. Written as DNA, the CDR3 is TGTGCCAGCAGCTTAGATGGATACAATGAGCAGTTCTTC.